The sequence of this T cell receptor beta chain was determined in a study of T cell changes during pregnancy in multiple sclerosis. Method: immunoSEQ multiplex PCR; TCRdb's copy keeps in-frame clones and lacks some. The sample yields 90,000 to 95,000 clones, 90% to 95% seen once. V lost 1 base and J 7 bases, leaving 8 bases between the germline ends. Germline V lookup: CDR1 SEHNR, CDR2 FQNEAQ (reference sequence). The CDR3 runs to 13 residues. Sequenced material: peripheral blood, taken in the first trimester of pregnancy. This chain uses TRBV7-9 with TRBJ1-5; D is unresolved. The sequence derives from a female donor with multiple sclerosis, enrolled in a pregnancy study. The CDR3 DNA is TGTGCCAGCAGCTTAGGATCGGGGCAGCCCCAGCATTTT. It encodes CASSLGSGQPQHF.